A single sample gave rise to the 28 T cell receptor beta chains below, sequenced in a study of shared T cell receptors in the human thymus. Libraries were prepared by immunoSEQ multiplex PCR; TCRdb keeps only in-frame clonotypes and omits some of them. The sample includes 600,000 to 900,000 clones, 70% to 90% seen only once; the top ten take roughly 0.01%. This sample was shared with a second study, whose subject was human thymus T cells.

Sequenced sample: thymocytes. These TCRs come from a girl less than two years old with a congenital heart defect.

CDR3 region: CASSRETPKRGSPLHF. The CDR3, as DNA: TGTGCCAGCAGCCGGGAAACACCTAAACGAGGTTCACCCCTCCACTTT. The chain is built from TRBV5-8 and TRBJ1-6; no clear D gene. The CDR3 consists of 16 residues. V lost 4 bases to trimming and J lost 9 bases, with 20 bases between them. CDR1 SGHTS and CDR2 YDEGEE come from the germline V gene. The complete variable domain, with remaining parts taken from reference TRBV5-8 and TRBJ1-6, reads EAGVTQSPTHLIKTRGQQATLRCSPISGHTSVYWYQQALGLGLQFLLWYDEGEERNRGNFPPRFSGRQFPNYSSELNVNALELEDSALYLCASSRETPKRGSPLHFGNGTRLTVT.

The chain combines TRBV5-1 with TRBJ1-1; possibly TRBD1 for D (6 bases). CDR3 length: 19 residues. V was cut by 4 bases and J by 3 bases, with 28 bases left in between. Germline CDR1 and CDR2: SGHRS and YFSETQ. The CDR3 DNA sequence: TGCGCCAGCAGCCTCACGACGCTCGGGGCCCGAGGGGGTGACACTGAAGCTTTCTTT. Translated: CASSLTTLGARGGDTEAFF.

The chain employs TRBV4-3 and TRBJ2-7, with 11 bases matching TRBD1. The CDR3 extends over 15 amino acids. Trimming at V came to 4 bases and at J to 6 bases, leaving 8 bases not matched to a gene. CDR1 LGHNA and CDR2 YSLEER come from the germline V gene. For the CDR3, the DNA is TGCGCCAGCAGCCCCGGGACAGGGGGAAGGGTCGAGCAGTACTTC. This translates into CASSPGTGGRVEQYF.

This clone was detected once. The rearrangement uses TRBV30 and TRBJ2-1; 9 nucleotides match TRBD2. The CDR3 is made up of 17 amino acids. Trimming took 4 bases from V and 0 from J; bases not matched to a gene: 10. Germline-derived CDR1 and CDR2 are GTSNPN and SVGIG (reference sequence). For the CDR3, the DNA is TGTGCCTGGACTTTCATGCTAGCGGGGCCCTCCTACAATGAGCAGTTCTTC. As protein: CAWTFMLAGPSYNEQFF.

This clone turned up a few times. The chain has TRBV18 and TRBJ1-2; TRBD1 matches at 8 bases. This CDR3 contains 13 residues. The trim removed 3 bases at V and 3 bases at J, leaving 0 bases unmatched. Per germline, CDR1 KGHSH and CDR2 LQKENI. This chain's CDR3 is CASSPGQDYGYTF. CDR3 nucleotide sequence: TGTGCCAGCTCACCGGGACAGGACTATGGCTACACCTTC.

The chain uses TRBV5-1 and TRBJ2-3, with D possibly TRBD1 on 5 matching bases. The CDR3 spans 14 residues. Germline V gene sequence: CDR1 SGHRS, CDR2 YFSETQ. Trimming left V 2 bases short and J 2 bases short, with 9 bases between. The CDR3 DNA is TGCGCCAGCAGCTTAGGGGCAGCCACAGATACGCAGTATTTT. Protein sequence: CASSLGAATDTQYF.

V and J are TRBV5-1 and TRBJ2-7, with D maybe TRBD2 (6 bases). V was cut by 4 bases and J by 3 bases, with 14 bases left in between. The CDR3 spans 14 residues. Germline V CDR1 and CDR2: SGHRS, YFSETQ. CDR3 protein: CASSAGQRNYEQYF. The CDR3 DNA reads as TGCGCCAGCAGCGCGGGGCAGCGAAACTACGAGCAGTACTTC.

This chain links TRBV15 with TRBJ1-6; no clear D gene. Germline values: CDR1 LNHNV, CDR2 YYDKDF (reference sequence). V lost 9 bases and J 13 bases, leaving 19 bases between the germline ends. This CDR3 spans 13 amino acids. CDR3 in DNA: TGTGCCACTTGGCACGGAGGGCCGTGTCCCCTCCACTTT. Protein: CATWHGGPCPLHF.

This clone was seen only once. V is TRBV29-1 and J is TRBJ2-4, with D maybe TRBD1 (6 bases). Per the germline V gene, CDR1 is SQVTM and CDR2 is ANQGSEA. V lost 6 bases and J 6 bases, leaving 18 bases between the germline ends. CDR3 length: 14 residues. The CDR3 region has the DNA TGCAGCGTGACTGACAGGCTGCCTCCAAACATTCAGTACTTC. Amino acids: CSVTDRLPPNIQYF.

This clone was seen a handful of times. This sequence joins TRBV28 and TRBJ1-3; D unclear. This CDR3 comprises 14 residues. Germline V gene sequence: CDR1 MDHEN, CDR2 SYDVKM. V was pared by 4 bases and J by 0 bases, with 7 bases between. The DNA for the CDR3 is TGTGCCAGCAGTTACCGGAGCTCTGGAAACACCATATATTTT. Protein product: CASSYRSSGNTIYF.

The chain has TRBV7-6 and TRBJ2-1; 9 bases line up with TRBD2. The trim removed 5 bases at V and 8 bases at J, leaving 22 bases unmatched. The length of the CDR3 is 19 residues. From germline, CDR1 is SGHVS and CDR2 FNYEAQ. The CDR3 sequence is CASSDISAYGLAGIDEQFF. CDR3 coding DNA: TGTGCCAGCAGCGATATTTCGGCGTACGGGCTAGCGGGGATAGATGAGCAGTTCTTC.

The chain employs TRBV28 and TRBJ2-7; weak D call: TRBD1 (6 bases). Germline CDR1 and CDR2: MDHEN and SYDVKM. The V end lost 5 bases, the J end lost 2 bases, and 16 bases lay between the germline ends. CDR3 length: 15 amino acids. In DNA, the CDR3 is TGTGCCAGCAGTGTGCACCGGCACAGGGCCTACGAGCAGTACTTC. Its translation: CASSVHRHRAYEQYF.

The chain combines TRBV6-4 with TRBJ1-5; 7 bases are shared with TRBD1. CDR1 MRHNA and CDR2 SNTAGT come from the germline V gene. The CDR3 runs to 19 residues. The trim removed 1 base at V and 5 bases at J, leaving 17 bases unmatched. The CDR3 loop reads CASSDLDRVIVGLYQPQHF. In DNA form, the CDR3 reads TGTGCCAGCAGTGACTTAGACAGGGTGATAGTGGGCTTATATCAGCCCCAGCATTTT.

The gene calls are TRBV4-1 and TRBJ2-7; 7 bases fit TRBD1. The J segment lost 0 bases and the V segment lost 4 bases, leaving 15 bases of the junction unmatched. The V gene's germline CDR1 is MGHRA and CDR2 YSYEKL. CDR3 length equals 18 residues. CDR3 DNA sequence: TGCGCCAGCAGCCCAGGGAAGGGACAGCAGACCTTCTCCTACGAGCAGTACTTC. This sequence encodes CASSPGKGQQTFSYEQYF.

The CDR3 here is CALLGGPQHF. CDR3 in DNA: TGTGCCCTTCTCGGGGGGCCCCAGCATTTT. This chain uses TRBV27 with TRBJ1-5; the D gene is possibly TRBD1 (5 bases). Between the trimmed V and J ends, which lost 11 bases and 9 bases, there was a span of 11 bases. Germline V CDR1 and CDR2: MNHEY, SMNVEV (reference sequence). The CDR3 extends over 10 amino acids.

CDR3: CASSILPNSGNTIYF. CDR3 bases: TGTGCCAGTAGTATTCTCCCTAACTCTGGAAACACCATATATTTT. The J gene is TRBJ1-3, the V gene TRBV19; D is uncertain. This CDR3 region has 15 residues. Germline values: CDR1 LNHDA, CDR2 SQIVND (reference sequence). Between the trimmed V and J ends, which lost 3 bases and 0 bases, there was a span of 9 bases.

The chain is built from TRBV7-9 and TRBJ1-2, with no clear D. With 4 bases removed from V and 4 bases from J, the gap between germline ends came to 7 bases. Germline values: CDR1 SEHNR, CDR2 FQNEAQ (reference sequence). This CDR3 has 12 residues. This CDR3 reads CASSSGGYGYTF. The CDR3 DNA is TGTGCCAGCAGCTCCGGAGGCTATGGCTACACCTTC.

This clone has more than one count but fewer than ten. This sequence joins TRBV7-2 and TRBJ1-6; 7 bases fit TRBD1. The CDR3 sequence is 14 residues long. Losses at the gene ends were 6 bases for V and 7 bases for J; bases not matched to a gene: 6. Germline CDR1 SGHTA, CDR2 FQGNSA. CDR3: CASRRDRANSPLHF. Here the CDR3 DNA reads TGTGCCAGCAGGCGAGACAGGGCCAATTCACCCCTCCACTTT.

V gene TRBV5-6 combines with J gene TRBJ1-1, with D possibly being TRBD1 (6 bases). Trimming shortened V by 0 bases and J by 4 bases, and 13 bases separated the two germline ends. Germline CDR1 and CDR2: SGHDT and YYEEEE. The CDR3 length is 15 residues. The CDR3 nucleotides read TGTGCCAGCAGCTTGGCCGTGGGGGCTATCACTGAAGCTTTCTTT. It specifies CASSLAVGAITEAFF.

The V gene is TRBV29-1, the J gene TRBJ2-7, with TRBD1 identical over 9 bases. The CDR3 sequence is 14 residues long. Germline CDR1 reads SQVTM; CDR2 reads ANQGSEA. Trimming took 7 bases from V and 2 from J; bases not matched to a gene: 9. The CDR3 bases are TGCAGCGCCTCCAGGGGACAGGGCACCTACGAGCAGTACTTC. The encoded protein is CSASRGQGTYEQYF.

This chain uses TRBV6-4 with TRBJ1-4, with D possibly TRBD1 on 6 matching bases. V lost 5 bases and J lost 11, with 18 bases in between. The germline V gene encodes CDR1 MRHNA and CDR2 SNTAGT. CDR3 length: 14 amino acids. The CDR3 DNA sequence: TGTGCCAGCAGTTCAAACAGGGAGTCGGGGAAACTGTTTTTT. It codes for CASSSNRESGKLFF.

The genes are TRBV5-1 and TRBJ2-3; TRBD1 might be the D (6 bases). CDR1 SGHRS and CDR2 YFSETQ come from the germline V gene. The length of the CDR3 is 13 residues. Trimming removed 4 bases from V and 4 bases from J, with 10 bases in between. CDR3 in amino acids: CASSEDSPDTQYF. CDR3 DNA: TGCGCCAGCAGCGAGGACAGCCCAGATACGCAGTATTTT.

The V call is TRBV11-2, the J call TRBJ1-3; D is ambiguous. The CDR3 extends over 15 amino acids. CDR1 and CDR2 (germline): SGHAT, FQNNGV. Deletions cut 4 bases from V and 7 bases from J, with 17 bases between. CDR3 DNA: TGTGCCAGCAGCTCGTTACAGAGAACAAGGAACACCATATATTTT. This gives the protein CASSSLQRTRNTIYF.

The rearrangement links TRBV29-1 to TRBJ2-5; no reliable D call. The germline CDR1 and CDR2 sequences are SQVTM and ANQGSEA. This CDR3 region has 13 residues. With 5 bases removed from V and 0 bases from J, the gap between germline ends came to 10 bases. DNA for the CDR3: TGCAGCGTTCGGTTTGGAGACCAAGAGACCCAGTACTTC. Translating gives CSVRFGDQETQYF. The whole variable domain, filled in from reference TRBV29-1 and TRBJ2-5, reads SAVISQKPSRDICQRGTSLTIQCQVDSQVTMMFWYRQQPGQSLTLIATANQGSEATYESGFVIDKFPISRPNLTFSTLTVSNMSPEDSSIYLCSVRFGDQETQYFGPGTRLLVL.

The J gene is TRBJ1-4, the V gene TRBV2; tentative D call: TRBD1 (5 bases). Germline CDR1 and CDR2: SNHLY and FYNNEI. This CDR3 has 14 residues. Trimming took off 6 bases at V and 0 bases at J, with 8 bases between the two ends. Here the CDR3 DNA reads TGTGCCAGCAGGGACACGACAACTAATGAAAAACTGTTTTTT. Translating it yields CASRDTTTNEKLFF.

This chain connects TRBV18 to TRBJ1-3; no firm D call. The V end lost 3 bases, the J end lost 2 bases, and 14 bases lay between the germline ends. The CDR3 is made up of 16 amino acids. Germline assignment: CDR1 KGHSH and CDR2 LQKENI. The CDR3 DNA reads as TGTGCCAGCTCACCCCTGATGAGGGCTGCTGGAAACACCATATATTTT. Translated: CASSPLMRAAGNTIYF.

This chain links TRBV9 with TRBJ2-6; the D gene is possibly TRBD1 (5 bases). The V and J ends lost 2 bases and 0 bases respectively, with 6 bases between them. The CDR3 is 15 amino acids. CDR1 is SGDLS, CDR2 YYNGEE, per germline. In nucleotides, the CDR3 is TGTGCCAGCAGCGTGGGGCTCTCTGGGGCCAACGTCCTGACTTTC. Translation: CASSVGLSGANVLTF.

CDR3 sequence (DNA): TGCCGGGGCAGGGGGGACACTGAAGCTTTCTTT. Its protein product is CRGRGDTEAFF. The J gene is TRBJ1-1, the V gene TRBV20-1; 7 bases match TRBD1. Germline V gene lookup returns CDR1 DFQATT and CDR2 SNEGSKA (reference sequence). CDR3 size: 11 residues.